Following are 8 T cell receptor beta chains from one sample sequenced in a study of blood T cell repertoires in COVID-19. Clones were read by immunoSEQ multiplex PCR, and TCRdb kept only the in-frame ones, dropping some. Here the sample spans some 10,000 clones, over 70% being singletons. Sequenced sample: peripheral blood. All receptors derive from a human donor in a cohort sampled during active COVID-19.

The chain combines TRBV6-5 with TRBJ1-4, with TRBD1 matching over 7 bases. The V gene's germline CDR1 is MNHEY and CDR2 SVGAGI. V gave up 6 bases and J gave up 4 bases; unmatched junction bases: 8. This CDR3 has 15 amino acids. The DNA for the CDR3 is TGTGCCAGCAGGGACAGGAGGGGACATAATGAAAAACTGTTTTTT. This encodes CASRDRRGHNEKLFF.

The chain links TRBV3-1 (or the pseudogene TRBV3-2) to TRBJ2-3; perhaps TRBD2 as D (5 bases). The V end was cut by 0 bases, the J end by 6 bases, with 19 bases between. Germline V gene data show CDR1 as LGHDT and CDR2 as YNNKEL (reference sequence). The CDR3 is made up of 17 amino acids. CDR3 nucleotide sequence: TGTGCCAGCAGCCAAGATGAAAAGGACTCTTTCGGTGATACGCAGTATTTT. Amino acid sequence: CASSQDEKDSFGDTQYF.

The CDR3 region is CASSPWTGRNEQFF. The CDR3 DNA sequence: TGTGCCAGCAGCCCTTGGACAGGCCGCAATGAGCAGTTCTTC. The chain carries TRBV7-6 and TRBJ2-1; TRBD1 aligns across 7 bases. J gave up 6 bases and V 5 bases, and 7 bases lay outside the gene matches. This CDR3 has 14 amino acids. From germline, CDR1 is SGHVS and CDR2 FNYEAQ.

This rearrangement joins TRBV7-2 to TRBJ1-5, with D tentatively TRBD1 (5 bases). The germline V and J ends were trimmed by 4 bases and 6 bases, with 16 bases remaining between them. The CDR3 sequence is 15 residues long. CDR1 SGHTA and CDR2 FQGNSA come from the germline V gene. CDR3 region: CASSSGGGDGQPQHF. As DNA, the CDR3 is TGTGCCAGCAGCTCAGGAGGAGGGGATGGTCAGCCCCAGCATTTT.

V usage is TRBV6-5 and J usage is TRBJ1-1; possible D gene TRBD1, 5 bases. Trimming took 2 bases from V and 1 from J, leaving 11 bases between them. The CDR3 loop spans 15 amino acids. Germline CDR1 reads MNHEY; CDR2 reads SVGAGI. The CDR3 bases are TGTGCCAGCAGTTACGGGATCGGGGGGAACACTGAAGCTTTCTTT. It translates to CASSYGIGGNTEAFF.

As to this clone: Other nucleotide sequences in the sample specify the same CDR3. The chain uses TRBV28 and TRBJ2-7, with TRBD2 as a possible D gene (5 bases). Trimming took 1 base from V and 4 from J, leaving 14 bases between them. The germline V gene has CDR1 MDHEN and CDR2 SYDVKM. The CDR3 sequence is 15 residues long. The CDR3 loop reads CASSLSGGGTYEQYF. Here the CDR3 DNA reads TGTGCCAGCAGTTTATCCGGCGGAGGAACTTACGAGCAGTACTTC.

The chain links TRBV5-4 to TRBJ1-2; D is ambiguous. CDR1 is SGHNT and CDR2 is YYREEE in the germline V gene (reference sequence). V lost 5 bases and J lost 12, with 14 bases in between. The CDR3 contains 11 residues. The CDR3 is CASREAGLNTF. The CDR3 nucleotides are TGTGCCAGCAGGGAGGCCGGGCTCAACACCTTC.

CDR3: CASSLGHSTYEQYF. The DNA for the CDR3 is TGTGCCAGCAGCTTAGGGCATTCGACCTACGAGCAGTACTTC. The chain combines TRBV7-3 with TRBJ2-7; no reliable D call. CDR1 and CDR2 (germline): SGHTA, FQGTGA. Trimming left V 2 bases short and J 2 bases short, with 10 bases between. This CDR3 is 14 amino acids long.